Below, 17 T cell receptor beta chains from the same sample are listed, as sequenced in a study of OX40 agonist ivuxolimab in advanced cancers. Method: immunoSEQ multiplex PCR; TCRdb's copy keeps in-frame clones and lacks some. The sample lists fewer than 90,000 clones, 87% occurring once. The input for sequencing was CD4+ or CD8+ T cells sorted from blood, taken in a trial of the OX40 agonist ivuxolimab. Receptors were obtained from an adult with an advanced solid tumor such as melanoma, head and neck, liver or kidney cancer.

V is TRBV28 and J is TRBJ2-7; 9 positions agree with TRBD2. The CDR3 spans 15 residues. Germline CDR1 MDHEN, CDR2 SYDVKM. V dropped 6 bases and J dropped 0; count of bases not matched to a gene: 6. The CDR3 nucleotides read TGTGCCAGCAGGTTTAGCGGGGGCCGCTCCTACGAGCAGTACTTC. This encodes CASRFSGGRSYEQYF.

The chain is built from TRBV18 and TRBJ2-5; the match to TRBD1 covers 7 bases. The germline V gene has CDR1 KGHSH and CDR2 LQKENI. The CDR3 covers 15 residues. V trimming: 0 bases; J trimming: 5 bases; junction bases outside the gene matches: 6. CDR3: CASSPPTGYSETQYF. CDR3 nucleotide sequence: TGTGCCAGCTCACCACCGACAGGGTATTCCGAGACCCAGTACTTC.

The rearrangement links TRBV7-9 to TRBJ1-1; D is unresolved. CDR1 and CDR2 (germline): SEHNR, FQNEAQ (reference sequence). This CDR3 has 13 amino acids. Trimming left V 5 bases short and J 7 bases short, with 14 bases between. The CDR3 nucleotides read TGTGCCAGCAGCCGTCCCCCGGGGATTGAAGCTTTCTTT. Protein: CASSRPPGIEAFF.

CDR3 loop: CASSGQGNSNQPQHF. CDR3 bases: TGTGCCAGCAGTGGACAGGGTAATAGCAATCAGCCCCAGCATTTT. The rearrangement joins TRBV2 to TRBJ1-5, with 7 bases fitting TRBD1. CDR3 length equals 15 residues. From germline, CDR1 is SNHLY and CDR2 FYNNEI. V lost 4 bases and J lost 0; bases outside the gene matches: 3.

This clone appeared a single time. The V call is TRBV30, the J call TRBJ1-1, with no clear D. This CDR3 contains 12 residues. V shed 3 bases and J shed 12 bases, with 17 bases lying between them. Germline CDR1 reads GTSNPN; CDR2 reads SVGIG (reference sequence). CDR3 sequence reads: CAWRDGPTATFF. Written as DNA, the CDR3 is TGTGCCTGGAGGGACGGACCTACTGCAACTTTCTTT.

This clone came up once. CDR3 nucleotides: TGTGCCAGTAGTCTTGACGGGGCGGGACGAGAGACCCAGTACTTC. Amino acid sequence: CASSLDGAGRETQYF. The chain uses TRBV19 and TRBJ2-5, with a weak D call TRBD2 (6 bases). Germline V gene data show CDR1 as LNHDA and CDR2 as SQIVND (reference sequence). The CDR3 has 15 residues. V was cut by 5 bases and J by 4 bases, with 17 bases left in between. Combining the CDR3 with reference TRBV19 and TRBJ2-5 gives the whole variable domain DGGITQSPKYLFRKEGQNVTLSCEQNLNHDAMYWYRQDPGQGLRLIYYSQIVNDFQKGDIAEGYSVSREKKESFPLTVTSAQKNPTAFYLCASSLDGAGRETQYFGPGTRLLVL.

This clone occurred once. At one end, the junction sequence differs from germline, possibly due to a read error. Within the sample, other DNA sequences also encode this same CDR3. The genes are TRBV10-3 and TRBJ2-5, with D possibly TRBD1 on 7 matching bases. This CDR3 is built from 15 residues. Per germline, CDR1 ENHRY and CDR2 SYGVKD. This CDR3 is CAISEGGAGKETQYF. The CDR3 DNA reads TGCGCCATCAGTGAAGGGGGCGCGGGGAAAGAGACCCAGTACTTC.

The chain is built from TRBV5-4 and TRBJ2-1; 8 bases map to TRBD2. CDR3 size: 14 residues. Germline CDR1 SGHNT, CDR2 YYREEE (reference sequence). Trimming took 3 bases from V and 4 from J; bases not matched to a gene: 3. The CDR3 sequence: CASSSSGPYNEQFF. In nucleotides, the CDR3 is TGTGCCAGCAGCTCTAGCGGGCCTTACAATGAGCAGTTCTTC.

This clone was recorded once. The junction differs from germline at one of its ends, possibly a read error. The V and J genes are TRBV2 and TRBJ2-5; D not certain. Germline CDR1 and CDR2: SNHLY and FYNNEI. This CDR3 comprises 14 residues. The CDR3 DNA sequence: TGTGTCAGCAGTGGCACGGACCTGGGAGAGACCCAGTACTTC. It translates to CVSSGTDLGETQYF.

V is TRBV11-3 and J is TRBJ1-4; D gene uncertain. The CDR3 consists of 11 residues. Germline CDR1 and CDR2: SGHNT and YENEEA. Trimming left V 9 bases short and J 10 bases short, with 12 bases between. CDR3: CASRLWGKLFF. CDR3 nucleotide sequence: TGTGCCAGTCGCCTCTGGGGAAAACTGTTTTTT.

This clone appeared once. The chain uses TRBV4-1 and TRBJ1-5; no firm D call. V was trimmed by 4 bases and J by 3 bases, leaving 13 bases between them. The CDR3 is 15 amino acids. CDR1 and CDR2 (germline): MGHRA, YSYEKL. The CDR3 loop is CASSPGPQPNQPQHF. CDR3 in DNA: TGCGCCAGCAGCCCAGGCCCCCAGCCCAATCAGCCCCAGCATTTT.

The CDR3 region is CASSRLAGMRNEQFF. CDR3 nucleotides: TGTGCCAGCAGTAGACTAGCGGGAATGAGGAATGAGCAGTTCTTC. The chain carries TRBV6-5 and TRBJ2-1, with 11 bases that match TRBD2. Germline V gene lookup returns CDR1 MNHEY and CDR2 SVGAGI. There are 15 residues in the CDR3. J gave up 7 bases and V 5 bases, and 7 bases lay outside the gene matches.

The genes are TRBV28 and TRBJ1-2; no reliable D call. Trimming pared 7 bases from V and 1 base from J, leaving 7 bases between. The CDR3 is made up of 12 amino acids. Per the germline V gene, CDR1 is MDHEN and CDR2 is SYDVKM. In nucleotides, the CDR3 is TGTGCCAGCATGATCCTTAACTATGGCTACACCTTC. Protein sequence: CASMILNYGYTF.

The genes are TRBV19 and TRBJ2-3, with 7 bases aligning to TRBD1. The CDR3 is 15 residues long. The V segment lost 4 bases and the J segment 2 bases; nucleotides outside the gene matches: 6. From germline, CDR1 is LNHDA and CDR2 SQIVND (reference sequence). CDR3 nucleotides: TGTGCCAGTAGTAGCGACAGGGTTTCCACAGATACGCAGTATTTT. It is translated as CASSSDRVSTDTQYF.

CDR3 amino acids: CASSTDRAAADTQYF. The CDR3 coding sequence is TGTGCCAGCAGTACCGACAGGGCCGCTGCAGATACGCAGTATTTT. The V gene is TRBV27, the J gene TRBJ2-3, with 7 bases that match TRBD1. The J segment lost 4 bases and the V segment lost 5 bases, leaving 9 bases of the junction unmatched. The CDR3 is made up of 15 amino acids. CDR1 and CDR2 (germline): MNHEY, SMNVEV (reference sequence).

CDR3 bases: TGTGCCAGCAGCTTAGTAGCAAATGAGCAGTTCTTC. Protein product: CASSLVANEQFF. V and J are TRBV13 and TRBJ2-1; D gene ambiguous. With 1 base removed from V and 7 bases from J, the gap between germline ends came to 5 bases. In germline, CDR1 is PRHDT, CDR2 FYEKMQ (reference sequence). The CDR3 totals 12 residues.

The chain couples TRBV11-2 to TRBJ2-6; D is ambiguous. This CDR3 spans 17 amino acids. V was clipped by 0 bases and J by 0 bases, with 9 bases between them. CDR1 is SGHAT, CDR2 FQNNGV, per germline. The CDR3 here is CASSLDGESSGANVLTF. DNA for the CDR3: TGTGCCAGCAGCTTAGATGGCGAGAGCTCTGGGGCCAACGTCCTGACTTTC.